The 31 T cell receptor beta chains listed next were all sequenced from one sample in a study of cytomegalovirus exposure and HLA in healthy donors. A multiplex PCR was run with 60 Vbeta primers and 13 Jbeta primers. The table came from immunoSEQ multiplex PCR; TCRdb's copy has only in-frame clones and leaves some out. This sample carries some 64,000 clones, with less than 2% going to the ten biggest clones. Sequencing was performed on PBMCs. These receptors were obtained from a woman aged 25-40 years in good health and CMV-seronegative.

The J gene is TRBJ2-3, the V gene TRBV4-1; TRBD2 is a possible D gene (5 bases). Germline loops: CDR1 MGHRA, CDR2 YSYEKL. V lost 5 bases, J lost 0 bases, and 15 bases lay in between. This CDR3 region has 16 residues. CDR3 sequence: CASSAPSMESTDTQYF. As DNA, the CDR3 is TGCGCCAGCAGCGCTCCTAGCATGGAGAGCACAGATACGCAGTATTTT.

CDR3 DNA: TGTGCTACGGGGGGGGAAAGGAACACTGAAGCTTTCTTT. Its translation: CATGGERNTEAFF. The V call is TRBV28, the J call TRBJ1-1; D possibly corresponds to TRBD1 (5 bases). The length of the CDR3 is 13 residues. Germline CDR1 and CDR2: MDHEN and SYDVKM.

This chain connects TRBV4-2 to TRBJ2-5; perhaps TRBD2 as D (6 bases). Trimming shortened V by 4 bases and J by 5 bases, and 14 bases separated the two germline ends. Germline CDR1 and CDR2: LGHNA and YNFKEQ. CDR3 length: 14 amino acids. CDR3 protein: CASSPGEKWETQYF. CDR3 DNA sequence: TGTGCCAGCAGCCCGGGGGAAAAGTGGGAGACCCAGTACTTC.

The CDR3 DNA sequence: TGTGCCAGCAGTTACTCGGGGGCCACAGATACGCAGTATTTT. Translated, it gives CASSYSGATDTQYF. This rearrangement joins TRBV6-5 to TRBJ2-3, with D perhaps TRBD1 (6 bases). From germline, CDR1 is MNHEY and CDR2 SVGAGI. V lost 0 bases to trimming and J lost 2 bases, with 6 bases between them. The CDR3 length is 14 residues.

V and J are TRBV4-2 and TRBJ1-2; 7 positions match TRBD1. The germline CDR1 and CDR2 sequences are LGHNA and YNFKEQ. This CDR3 has 14 amino acids. V shed 4 bases and J 1 base; nucleotides not matched to a gene: 3. The DNA of the CDR3 is TGTGCCAGCAGCCTCAGGGGGGTTAACTATGGCTACACCTTC. This codes for CASSLRGVNYGYTF.

The chain joins TRBV2 to TRBJ2-5, with 8 positions matching TRBD2. The CDR3 extends over 16 amino acids. The V gene's germline CDR1 is SNHLY and CDR2 FYNNEI. J gave up 7 bases and V 4 bases, and 14 bases lay outside the gene matches. The CDR3 reads CASSVRELAASGTQYF. CDR3 DNA: TGTGCCAGCAGTGTTAGGGAACTAGCGGCCTCAGGGACCCAGTACTTC.

CDR3 region: CASSVTGTLKEQYF. CDR3 nucleotide sequence: TGTGCCAGCAGCGTTACCGGGACACTGAAAGAGCAGTACTTC. The chain carries TRBV9 and TRBJ2-7; weak D call: TRBD1 (6 bases). V lost 2 bases and J 7 bases, leaving 16 bases between the germline ends. CDR3 size: 14 residues. Germline V CDR1 and CDR2: SGDLS, YYNGEE.

This chain joins TRBV4-3 and TRBJ1-6, with D possibly being TRBD1 (5 bases). V was cut by 3 bases and J by 9 bases, with 15 bases left in between. Germline assignment: CDR1 LGHNA and CDR2 YSLEER. This CDR3 contains 15 residues. The CDR3 protein is CASSQGRFGGSPLHF. CDR3 sequence (DNA): TGCGCCAGCAGCCAGGGAAGGTTCGGGGGTTCACCCCTCCACTTT.

The V gene is TRBV5-6, the J gene TRBJ2-7; 8 bases map to TRBD1. Germline values: CDR1 SGHDT, CDR2 YYEEEE. V lost 4 bases to trimming and J lost 0 bases; unmatched junction nucleotides: 6. The CDR3 covers 15 residues. CDR3 residues: CASSPGTGYSYEQYF. The CDR3 DNA reads TGTGCCAGCAGCCCCGGGACAGGCTACTCCTACGAGCAGTACTTC.

This chain connects TRBV7-2 to TRBJ2-1, with TRBD2 as a possible D gene (5 bases). The CDR3 is made up of 14 amino acids. V lost 4 bases to trimming and J lost 12 bases, with 19 bases between them. Germline V gene data show CDR1 as SGHTA and CDR2 as FQGNSA. This CDR3 reads CASSSRRTVSMQFF. The CDR3 DNA reads as TGTGCCAGCAGCTCGCGCAGGACTGTCTCGATGCAGTTCTTC.

The gene calls are TRBV28 and TRBJ2-3; D gene ambiguous. CDR1 and CDR2 (germline): MDHEN, SYDVKM. The CDR3 runs 15 residues. The V gene lost 2 bases and the J gene lost 3 bases, with 12 bases spanning the gap. CDR3 sequence (DNA): TGTGCCAGCAGTTTAACCTTTGGCGGTACAGATACGCAGTATTTT. Its protein is CASSLTFGGTDTQYF.

V gene TRBV18 combines with J gene TRBJ2-7; D gene unclear. CDR3 length equals 12 residues. The V gene's germline CDR1 is KGHSH and CDR2 LQKENI. V dropped 2 bases and J dropped 6 bases, with 8 bases sitting between them. This CDR3 is CASSPNTFEQYF. CDR3 coding DNA: TGTGCCAGCTCACCAAACACCTTCGAGCAGTACTTC.

V is TRBV4-2 and J is TRBJ2-7, with 10 bases identical to TRBD2. The V and J ends lost 2 bases and 2 bases, in that order; junction bases with no gene match: 6. The length of the CDR3 is 16 residues. Germline assignment: CDR1 LGHNA and CDR2 YNFKEQ. The CDR3 coding sequence is TGTGCCAGCAGCCAAATTAGCGGGAGGTCACCCTACGAGCAGTACTTC. Encoded protein: CASSQISGRSPYEQYF.

The V and J genes are TRBV5-1 and TRBJ2-5; possibly TRBD1 for D (5 bases). The CDR3 extends over 12 amino acids. The V gene's germline CDR1 is SGHRS and CDR2 YFSETQ. V lost 5 bases and J lost 5, with 10 bases in between. The CDR3 DNA is TGCGCCAGCAGTGGGCAGGGTGAGACCCAGTACTTC. Protein sequence: CASSGQGETQYF.

The chain employs TRBV28 and TRBJ1-2; D might be TRBD1 (6 bases). The germline CDR1 and CDR2 sequences are MDHEN and SYDVKM. V lost 2 bases and J lost 4, with 17 bases in between. This CDR3 contains 16 residues. The CDR3 DNA reads as TGTGCCAGCAGTTTAATTGGGGGGGGGCCGAGCTATGGCTACACCTTC. The encoded protein is CASSLIGGGPSYGYTF.

The chain recombines TRBV10-3 with TRBJ2-7; D perhaps matches TRBD2 (6 bases). Germline V gives CDR1 ENHRY, CDR2 SYGVKD. The CDR3 is 14 amino acids. V gave up 4 bases and J gave up 3 bases, with 13 bases separating them. The CDR3 protein is CAISGAGLHYEQYF. Written as DNA, the CDR3 is TGTGCCATCAGTGGGGCGGGACTTCACTACGAGCAGTACTTC.

V and J are TRBV5-4 and TRBJ1-1; D remains unclear. The germline V and J ends were trimmed by 2 bases and 0 bases, with 5 bases remaining between them. Per germline, CDR1 SGHNT and CDR2 YYREEE (reference sequence). This CDR3 has 13 residues. CDR3 sequence: CASSFEVNTEAFF. As DNA, the CDR3 is TGTGCCAGCAGCTTTGAGGTGAACACTGAAGCTTTCTTT.

The CDR3 DNA sequence: TGTGCCAGCAGCTCTCTCCTAGCGGGAGGGCACGGGGAGCTGTTTTTT. Translating it yields CASSSLLAGGHGELFF. The rearrangement uses TRBV5-6 and TRBJ2-2; 12 bases line up with TRBD2. The trim removed 3 bases at V and 7 bases at J, leaving 7 bases unmatched. The CDR3 is 16 residues long. Germline V lookup: CDR1 SGHDT, CDR2 YYEEEE.

This rearrangement joins TRBV6-6 to TRBJ1-4; perhaps TRBD1 as D (5 bases). The CDR3 is 14 residues long. The ends were cut back, 8 bases at V and 7 bases at J, with 17 bases in the middle. The germline V gene has CDR1 MNHNY and CDR2 SVGAGI (reference sequence). The CDR3 DNA is TGTGCCAGCCGACACCCCGGCGGGACTGAAAAACTGTTTTTT. Translation: CASRHPGGTEKLFF.

The rearrangement links TRBV5-1 to TRBJ1-3, with a tentative D call TRBD1 (5 bases). Per germline, CDR1 SGHRS and CDR2 YFSETQ. The V and J ends lost 1 base and 4 bases respectively, with 9 bases between them. This CDR3 spans 14 amino acids. DNA for the CDR3: TGCGCCAGCAGCTTGAGGGGTGAGGGAAACACCATATATTTT. Translating it yields CASSLRGEGNTIYF.

The chain recombines TRBV25-1 with TRBJ2-7; TRBD2 might be the D (5 bases). The CDR3 loop spans 17 amino acids. Trimming pared 2 bases from V and 2 bases from J, leaving 19 bases between. Germline CDR1 is MGHDK and CDR2 is SYGVNS. The CDR3 DNA sequence: TGTGCCAGCAGTGAACAAGAGGGTCGCCGGAGCGCCTACGAGCAGTACTTC. It translates to CASSEQEGRRSAYEQYF.

V and J are TRBV14 and TRBJ1-1, with D possibly TRBD1 on 5 matching bases. From germline, CDR1 is SGHDN and CDR2 FVKESK. Deletions cut 4 bases from V and 4 bases from J, with 10 bases between. The CDR3 has 13 amino acids. The CDR3 here is CASSPFQGTEAFF. As DNA, the CDR3 is TGTGCCAGCAGCCCGTTTCAGGGCACTGAAGCTTTCTTT.

The chain employs TRBV11-2 and TRBJ2-1; D is possibly TRBD2 (5 bases). Looked up from germline, CDR1 is SGHAT and CDR2 is FQNNGV. The CDR3 totals 14 residues. Trimming took off 5 bases at V and 6 bases at J, with 14 bases between the two ends. As DNA, the CDR3 is TGTGCCAGCAGCCCTAGCAATAGGATCAATGAGCAGTTCTTC. Its protein is CASSPSNRINEQFF.

The CDR3 is CASSSDYSNQPQHF. The CDR3, as DNA: TGTGCCAGCAGCTCAGATTATAGCAATCAGCCCCAGCATTTT. The rearrangement links TRBV2 to TRBJ1-5; D is uncertain. The CDR3 is made up of 14 amino acids. Between the trimmed V and J ends, which lost 6 bases and 0 bases, there was a span of 9 bases. Germline CDR1 reads SNHLY; CDR2 reads FYNNEI.

The chain couples TRBV28 to TRBJ2-4; maybe TRBD1 (6 bases). The CDR3 runs 15 residues. V was clipped by 4 bases and J by 5 bases, with 15 bases between them. Germline V gene lookup returns CDR1 MDHEN and CDR2 SYDVKM. CDR3 sequence: CASSSPGQSENIQYF. The DNA for the CDR3 is TGTGCCAGCAGTTCGCCCGGACAGTCTGAAAACATTCAGTACTTC. Filled out from reference TRBV28 and TRBJ2-4, the complete variable domain reads DVKVTQSSRYLVKRTGEKVFLECVQDMDHENMFWYRQDPGLGLRLIYFSYDVKMKEKGDIPEGYSVSREKKERFSLILESASTNQTSMYLCASSSPGQSENIQYFGAGTRLSVL.

The chain recombines TRBV4-2 with TRBJ1-6; TRBD1 might be the D (5 bases). With 1 base removed from V and 4 bases from J, the gap between germline ends came to 17 bases. The CDR3 sequence is 18 residues long. Germline lookup yields CDR1 LGHNA and CDR2 YNFKEQ. Here the CDR3 reads CASSQGGTGGAYNSPLHF. The CDR3 DNA reads as TGTGCCAGCAGCCAAGGGGGGACGGGAGGGGCTTATAATTCACCCCTCCACTTT.

The V gene is TRBV7-2, the J gene TRBJ2-5, with 8 bases matching TRBD2. The CDR3 has 14 amino acids. V was pared by 6 bases and J by 14 bases, with 17 bases of the junction left unmatched. Looked up from germline, CDR1 is SGHTA and CDR2 is FQGNSA. CDR3 amino acids: CASSQRSGGRVAYF. The CDR3 nucleotides read TGTGCCAGCAGTCAACGGAGCGGGGGAAGGGTTGCCTACTTC.

V is TRBV5-5 and J is TRBJ2-5; tentatively, D is TRBD1 (6 bases). From germline, CDR1 is SGHKS and CDR2 YYEKEE (reference sequence). The germline V and J ends were trimmed by 3 bases and 7 bases, with 13 bases remaining between them. CDR3 length: 13 amino acids. The CDR3 sequence: CASSYQGYGTQYF. CDR3 sequence (DNA): TGTGCCAGCAGCTATCAGGGGTATGGGACCCAGTACTTC.

This chain links TRBV4-1 with TRBJ2-4; a possible D gene is TRBD1 (5 bases). This CDR3 is built from 15 residues. Germline CDR1 MGHRA, CDR2 YSYEKL. The V end was cut by 1 base, the J end by 1 base, with 8 bases between. This CDR3 is CASSQGAGAKNIQYF. The CDR3 nucleotides are TGCGCCAGCAGCCAAGGGGCAGGGGCCAAAAACATTCAGTACTTC.

The gene calls are TRBV6-5 and TRBJ2-1, with TRBD2 matching 9 bases. CDR1 and CDR2 (germline): MNHEY, SVGAGI. V trimming: 6 bases; J trimming: 5 bases; junction bases outside the gene matches: 8. This CDR3 spans 15 amino acids. Here the CDR3 DNA reads TGTGCCAGCAGCCCGCGGGCGGGAGGGAACAATGAGCAGTTCTTC. Translated: CASSPRAGGNNEQFF.

The V gene is TRBV18, the J gene TRBJ1-4; 8 bases are a match to TRBD1. CDR1 KGHSH and CDR2 LQKENI come from the germline V gene. J lost 0 bases, V lost 4 bases, and 10 bases had no gene match. This CDR3 spans 18 amino acids. The chain's CDR3 is CASSRLAGGGSTNEKLFF. CDR3 DNA: TGTGCCAGCTCACGATTAGCAGGGGGCGGTTCAACTAATGAAAAACTGTTTTTT.